The clone carrying this T cell receptor beta chain has only a few counts. The antigen is unknown. As it was prepared, the TCRbeta library received unique molecular identifiers. TCRdb re-analysed the PCR reads in MiXCR, keeping a single row per CDR3 protein. The sample holds some 840,000 distinct CDR3 sequences, roughly 15% seen once. The entry originates in a study of T-cell reconstitution after alpha-beta-depleted transplantation in children. Study-wide points: T-cell numbers and diversity one year post-transplant derived largely from freshly generated T cells. It was surviving recipient T cells and thymic progenitors that gave some patients high TCRbeta diversity at day 60. The study reportedly traced alpha-beta T cells about two months after transplant to several hundred expanded graft clones.

The CDR3 is 12 residues long. Trimming took 2 bases from V and 9 from J; bases not matched to a gene: 4. In germline, CDR1 is SEHNR, CDR2 FQNEAQ (reference sequence). This TCR was recovered from a male patient aged 10 to 17 who had a stem cell transplant for acute lymphoblastic leukemia, so the T cells may come from the graft donor. This chain links TRBV7-9 with TRBJ2-7; TRBD2 aligns across 7 bases. The sample was PBMCs, mostly from graft donor cells, taken 360 days after TCRalphabeta/CD19-depleted stem cell transplant. The CDR3 DNA reads TGTGCCAGCAGCTTAAGCGGGGAAGCGCAGTACTTC. Encoded protein: CASSLSGEAQYF.